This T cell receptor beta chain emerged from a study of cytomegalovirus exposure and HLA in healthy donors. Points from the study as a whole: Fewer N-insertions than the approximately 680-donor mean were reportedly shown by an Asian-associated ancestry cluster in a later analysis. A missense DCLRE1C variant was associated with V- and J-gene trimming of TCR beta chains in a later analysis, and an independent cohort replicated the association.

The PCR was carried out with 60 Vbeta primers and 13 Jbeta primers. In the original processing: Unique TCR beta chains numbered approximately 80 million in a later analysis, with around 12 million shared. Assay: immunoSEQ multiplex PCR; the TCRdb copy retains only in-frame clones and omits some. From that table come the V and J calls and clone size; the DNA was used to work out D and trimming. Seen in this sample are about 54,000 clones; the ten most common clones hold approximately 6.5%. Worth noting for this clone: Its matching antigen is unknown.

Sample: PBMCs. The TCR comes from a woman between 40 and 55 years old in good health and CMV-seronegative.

CDR3 in amino acids: CASSQELAGGGETQYF. The CDR3 DNA follows: TGTGCCAGCAGCCAGGAACTAGCGGGGGGAGGAGAGACCCAGTACTTC. This chain uses TRBV4-2 with TRBJ2-5; 12 bases are shared with TRBD2. The V gene's germline CDR1 is LGHNA and CDR2 YNFKEQ. CDR3 length: 16 amino acids. V shed 3 bases, J shed 4 bases, and the junction held 6 bases outside the gene matches.